This T cell receptor beta chain is from a study of cytomegalovirus exposure and HLA in healthy donors. Study-wide context: The approximately 120 validation repertoires were reported in a later analysis to have been generated on the same platform as the approximately 700 first-cohort repertoires.

The protocol was immunoSEQ multiplex PCR, while the TCRdb copy is restricted to in-frame clones and leaves out a portion. The table records 95,000 to 120,000 clones, more than 90% of them present only once. On this clone: Its antigen is still unknown.

Per germline, CDR1 SQVTM and CDR2 ANQGSEA. V lost 4 bases and J lost 3, with 13 bases in between. This CDR3 is 14 amino acids long. Study results and caveats: A list of approximately 150 TCR beta chains associated with cytomegalovirus was given. A few chains tied to CMV proved CMV antigen-specific in vitro. Reports showed the classifier diagnosing cytomegalovirus status with high specificity and sensitivity.

The sample taken for sequencing was PBMCs. This clonotype originated in a young woman in good health and CMV-seronegative. The chain uses TRBV29-1 and TRBJ1-3; D gene unclear. This CDR3 is CSVVGRGSGNTIYF. The CDR3, as DNA: TGCAGCGTTGTGGGCCGTGGGAGTGGAAACACCATATATTTT.